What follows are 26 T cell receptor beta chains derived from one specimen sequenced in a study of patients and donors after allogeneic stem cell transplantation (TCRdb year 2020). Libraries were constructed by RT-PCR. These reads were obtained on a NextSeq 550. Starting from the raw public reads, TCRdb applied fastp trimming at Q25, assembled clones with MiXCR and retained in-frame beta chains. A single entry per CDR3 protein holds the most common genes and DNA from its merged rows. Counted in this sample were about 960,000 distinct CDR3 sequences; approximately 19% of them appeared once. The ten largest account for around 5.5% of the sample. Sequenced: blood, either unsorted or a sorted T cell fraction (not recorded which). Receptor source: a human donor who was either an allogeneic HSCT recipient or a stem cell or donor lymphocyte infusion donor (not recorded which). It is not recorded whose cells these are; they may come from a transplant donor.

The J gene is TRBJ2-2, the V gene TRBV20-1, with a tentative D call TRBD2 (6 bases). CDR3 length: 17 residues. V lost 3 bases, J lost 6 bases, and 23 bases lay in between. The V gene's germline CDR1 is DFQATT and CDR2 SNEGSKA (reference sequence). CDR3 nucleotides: TGCAGTGCTAGCGACCCGGGACTTCGAGTAGGCGCCGGGGAGCTGTTTTTT. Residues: CSASDPGLRVGAGELFF.

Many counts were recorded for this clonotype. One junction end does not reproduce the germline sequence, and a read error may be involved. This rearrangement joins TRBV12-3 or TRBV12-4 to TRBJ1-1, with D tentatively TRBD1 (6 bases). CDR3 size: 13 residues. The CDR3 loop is CASSLAGDTEAFF. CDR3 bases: TGTGCCAGCAGCTTAGCAGGGGACACTGAAGCTTTCTTT.

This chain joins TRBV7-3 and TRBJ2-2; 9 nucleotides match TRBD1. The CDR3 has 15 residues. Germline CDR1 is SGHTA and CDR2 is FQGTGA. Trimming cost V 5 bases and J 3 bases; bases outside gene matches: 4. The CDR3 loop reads CASSKQGAYTGELFF. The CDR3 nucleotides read TGTGCCAGCAGCAAACAGGGGGCGTACACCGGGGAGCTGTTTTTT.

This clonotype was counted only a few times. The CDR3 DNA sequence: TGTGCCAGCAGCTTCCTAGGACAGGGCGTAAAAGGGGAGCTGTTTTTT. Translated: CASSFLGQGVKGELFF. This rearrangement joins TRBV5-5 to TRBJ2-2; the match to TRBD1 covers 8 bases. Germline CDR1 is SGHKS and CDR2 is YYEKEE (reference sequence). This CDR3 has 16 amino acids. V lost 2 bases, J lost 8 bases, and 11 bases stayed unmatched.

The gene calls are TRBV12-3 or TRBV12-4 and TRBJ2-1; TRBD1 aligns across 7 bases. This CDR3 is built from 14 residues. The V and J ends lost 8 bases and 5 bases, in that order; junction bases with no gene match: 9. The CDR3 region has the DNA TGTGCCAGCTCCACCCGACAGGGTGACAATGAGCAGTTCTTC. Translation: CASSTRQGDNEQFF.

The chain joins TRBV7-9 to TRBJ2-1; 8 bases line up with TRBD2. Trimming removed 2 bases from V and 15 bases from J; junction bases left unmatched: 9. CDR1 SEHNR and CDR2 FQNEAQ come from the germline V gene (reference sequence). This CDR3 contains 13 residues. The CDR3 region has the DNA TGTGCCAGCAGCTTATCAACGGGGGGGCGTCCGTTCTTC. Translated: CASSLSTGGRPFF. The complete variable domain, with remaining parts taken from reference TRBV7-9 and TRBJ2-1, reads DTGVSQNPRHKITKRGQNVTFRCDPISEHNRLYWYRQTLGQGPEFLTYFQNEAQLEKSRLLSDRFSAERPKGSFSTLEIQRTEQGDSAMYLCASSLSTGGRPFFGPGTRLTVL.

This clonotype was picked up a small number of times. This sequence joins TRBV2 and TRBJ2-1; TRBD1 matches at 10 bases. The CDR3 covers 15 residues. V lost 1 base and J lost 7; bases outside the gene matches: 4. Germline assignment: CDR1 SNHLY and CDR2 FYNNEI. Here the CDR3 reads CASSEETGGTNEQFF. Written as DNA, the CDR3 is TGTGCCAGCAGTGAAGAGACAGGGGGCACGAATGAGCAGTTCTTC.

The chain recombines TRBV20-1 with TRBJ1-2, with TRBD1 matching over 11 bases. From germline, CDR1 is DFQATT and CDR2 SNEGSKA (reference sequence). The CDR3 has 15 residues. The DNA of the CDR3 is TGCAGCCCGAACCTTGGGACAGGGGGATCCTATGGCTACACCTTC. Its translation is CSPNLGTGGSYGYTF.

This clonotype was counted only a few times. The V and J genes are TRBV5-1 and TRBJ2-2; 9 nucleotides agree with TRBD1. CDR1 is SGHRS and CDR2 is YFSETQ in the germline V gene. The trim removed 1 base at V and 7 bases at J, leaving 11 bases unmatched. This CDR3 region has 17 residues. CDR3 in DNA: TGCGCCAGCAGCTTGCCTGGGACAGGGCTACGGGGCGGGGAGCTGTTTTTT. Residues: CASSLPGTGLRGGELFF.

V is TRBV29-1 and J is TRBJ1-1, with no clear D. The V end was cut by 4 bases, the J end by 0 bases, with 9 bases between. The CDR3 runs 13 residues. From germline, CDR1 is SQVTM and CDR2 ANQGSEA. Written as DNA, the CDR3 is TGCAGCGTTGGGTACCGAATGAACACTGAAGCTTTCTTT. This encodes CSVGYRMNTEAFF.

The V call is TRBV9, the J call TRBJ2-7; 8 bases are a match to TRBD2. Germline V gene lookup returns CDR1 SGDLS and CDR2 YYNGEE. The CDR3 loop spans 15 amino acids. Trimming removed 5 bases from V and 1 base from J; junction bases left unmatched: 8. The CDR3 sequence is CASRFPGTRSYEQYF. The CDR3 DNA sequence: TGTGCCAGCAGGTTTCCCGGGACTAGATCCTACGAGCAGTACTTC. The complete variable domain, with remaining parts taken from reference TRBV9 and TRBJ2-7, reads DSGVTQTPKHLITATGQRVTLRCSPRSGDLSVYWYQQSLDQGLQFLIQYYNGEERAKGNILERFSAQQFPDLHSELNLSSLELGDSALYFCASRFPGTRSYEQYFGPGTRLTVT.

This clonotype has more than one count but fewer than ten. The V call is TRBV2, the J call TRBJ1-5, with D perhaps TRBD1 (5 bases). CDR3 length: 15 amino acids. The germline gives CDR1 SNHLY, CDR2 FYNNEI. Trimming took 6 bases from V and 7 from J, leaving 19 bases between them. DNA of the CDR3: TGTGCCAGCAGGGCTTCCGATTCCCAGGGACAGCCCCAGCATTTT. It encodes CASRASDSQGQPQHF.

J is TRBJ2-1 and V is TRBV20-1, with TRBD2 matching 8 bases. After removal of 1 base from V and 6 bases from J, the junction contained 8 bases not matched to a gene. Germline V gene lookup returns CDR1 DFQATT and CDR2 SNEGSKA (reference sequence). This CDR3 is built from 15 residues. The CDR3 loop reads CSARASGSWLNEQFF. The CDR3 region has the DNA TGCAGTGCTAGAGCCAGCGGGAGCTGGCTCAATGAGCAGTTCTTC.

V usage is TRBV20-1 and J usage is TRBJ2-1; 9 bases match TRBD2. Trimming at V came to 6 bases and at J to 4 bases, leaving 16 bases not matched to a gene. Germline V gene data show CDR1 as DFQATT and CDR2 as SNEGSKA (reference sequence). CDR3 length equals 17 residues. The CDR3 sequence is CSAPTKGLAQPYNEQFF. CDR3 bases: TGCAGTGCCCCGACCAAGGGACTAGCCCAACCTTACAATGAGCAGTTCTTC.

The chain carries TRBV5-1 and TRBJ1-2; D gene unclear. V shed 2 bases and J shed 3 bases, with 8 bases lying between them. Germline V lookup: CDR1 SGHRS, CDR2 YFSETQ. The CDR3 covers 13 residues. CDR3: CASSFVTDYGYTF. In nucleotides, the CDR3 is TGCGCCAGCAGCTTCGTGACGGACTATGGCTACACCTTC.

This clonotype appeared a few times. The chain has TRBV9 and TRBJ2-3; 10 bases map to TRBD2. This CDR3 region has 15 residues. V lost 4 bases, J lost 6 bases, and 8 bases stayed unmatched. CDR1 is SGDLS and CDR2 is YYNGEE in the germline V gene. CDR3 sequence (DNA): TGTGCCAGCAGCCGCAGCGGGGGGGCAAAGGATACGCAGTATTTT. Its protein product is CASSRSGGAKDTQYF. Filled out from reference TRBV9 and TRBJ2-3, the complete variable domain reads DSGVTQTPKHLITATGQRVTLRCSPRSGDLSVYWYQQSLDQGLQFLIQYYNGEERAKGNILERFSAQQFPDLHSELNLSSLELGDSALYFCASSRSGGAKDTQYFGPGTRLTVL.

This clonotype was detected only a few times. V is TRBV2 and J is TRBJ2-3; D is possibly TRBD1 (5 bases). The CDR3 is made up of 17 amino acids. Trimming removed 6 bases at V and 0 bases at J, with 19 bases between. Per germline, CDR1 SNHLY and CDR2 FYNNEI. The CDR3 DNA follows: TGTGCCAGCAGACAGGCCGGGTTGTCTAGAAGCACAGATACGCAGTATTTT. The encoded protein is CASRQAGLSRSTDTQYF.

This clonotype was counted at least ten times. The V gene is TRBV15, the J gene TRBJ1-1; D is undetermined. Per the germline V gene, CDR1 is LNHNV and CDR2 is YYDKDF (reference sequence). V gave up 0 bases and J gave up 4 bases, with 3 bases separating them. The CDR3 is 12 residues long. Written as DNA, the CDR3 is TGTGCCACCAGCAGAGAGGGCACTGAAGCTTTCTTT. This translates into CATSREGTEAFF.

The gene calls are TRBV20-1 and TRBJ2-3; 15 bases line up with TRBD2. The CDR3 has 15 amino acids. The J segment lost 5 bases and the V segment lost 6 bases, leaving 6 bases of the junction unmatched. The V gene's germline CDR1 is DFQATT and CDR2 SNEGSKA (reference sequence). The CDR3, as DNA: TGCAGTGCCCAAGGGACTAGCGGGGGGCAAGATACGCAGTATTTT. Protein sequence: CSAQGTSGGQDTQYF.

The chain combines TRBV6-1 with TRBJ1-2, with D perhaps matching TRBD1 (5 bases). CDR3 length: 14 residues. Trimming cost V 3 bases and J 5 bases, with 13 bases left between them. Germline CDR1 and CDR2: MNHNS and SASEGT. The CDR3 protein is CASSERDGLYGYTF. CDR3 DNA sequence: TGTGCCAGCAGTGAGAGGGACGGCTTATATGGCTACACCTTC.

CDR3 sequence: CALDISMNTEAFF. DNA for the CDR3: TGTGCCCTGGACATTTCAATGAACACTGAAGCTTTCTTT. This rearrangement joins TRBV6-1 to TRBJ1-1; D is possibly TRBD1 (5 bases). This CDR3 has 13 amino acids. The ends were cut back, 11 bases at V and 0 bases at J, with 13 bases in the middle. The germline gives CDR1 MNHNS, CDR2 SASEGT.

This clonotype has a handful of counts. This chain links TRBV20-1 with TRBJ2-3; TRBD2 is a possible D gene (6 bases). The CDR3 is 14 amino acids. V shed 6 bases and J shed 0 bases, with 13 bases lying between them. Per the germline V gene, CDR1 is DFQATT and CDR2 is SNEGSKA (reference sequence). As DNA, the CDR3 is TGCAGTGCCCCCCGGGACTTAAGCACAGATACGCAGTATTTT. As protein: CSAPRDLSTDTQYF.

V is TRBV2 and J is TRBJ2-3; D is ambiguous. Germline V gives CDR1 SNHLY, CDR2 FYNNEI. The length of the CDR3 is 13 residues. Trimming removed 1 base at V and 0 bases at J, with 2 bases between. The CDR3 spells CASSEVSTDTQYF. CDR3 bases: TGTGCCAGCAGTGAAGTTAGCACAGATACGCAGTATTTT.

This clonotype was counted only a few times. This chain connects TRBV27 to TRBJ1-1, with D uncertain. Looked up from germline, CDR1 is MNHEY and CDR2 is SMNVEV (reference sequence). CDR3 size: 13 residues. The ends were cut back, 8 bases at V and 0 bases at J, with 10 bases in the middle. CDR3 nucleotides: TGTGCCAGCCGACCGGGGTTGAACACTGAAGCTTTCTTT. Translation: CASRPGLNTEAFF.

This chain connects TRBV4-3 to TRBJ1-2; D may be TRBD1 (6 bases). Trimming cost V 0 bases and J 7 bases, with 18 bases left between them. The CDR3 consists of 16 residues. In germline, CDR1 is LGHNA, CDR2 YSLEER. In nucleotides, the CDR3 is TGCGCCAGCAGCCAAGATGGGGTGCAGGGGCGCGGTGGCTACACCTTC. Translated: CASSQDGVQGRGGYTF.

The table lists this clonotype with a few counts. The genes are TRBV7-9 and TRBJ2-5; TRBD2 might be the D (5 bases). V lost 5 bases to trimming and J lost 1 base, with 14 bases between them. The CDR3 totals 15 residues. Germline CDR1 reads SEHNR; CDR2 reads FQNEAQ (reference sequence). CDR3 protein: CASSQSWELQETQYF. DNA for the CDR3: TGTGCCAGCAGCCAAAGTTGGGAGCTCCAAGAGACCCAGTACTTC. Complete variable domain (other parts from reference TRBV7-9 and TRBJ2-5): DTGVSQNPRHKITKRGQNVTFRCDPISEHNRLYWYRQTLGQGPEFLTYFQNEAQLEKSRLLSDRFSAERPKGSFSTLEIQRTEQGDSAMYLCASSQSWELQETQYFGPGTRLLVL.